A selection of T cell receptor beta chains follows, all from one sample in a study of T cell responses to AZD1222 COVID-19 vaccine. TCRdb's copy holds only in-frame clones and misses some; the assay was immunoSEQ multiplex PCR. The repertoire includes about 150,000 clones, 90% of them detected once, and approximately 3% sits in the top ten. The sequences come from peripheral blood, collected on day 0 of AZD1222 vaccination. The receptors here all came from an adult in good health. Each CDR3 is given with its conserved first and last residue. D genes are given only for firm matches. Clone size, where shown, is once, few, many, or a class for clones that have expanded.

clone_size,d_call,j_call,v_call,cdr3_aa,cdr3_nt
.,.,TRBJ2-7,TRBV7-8,CASSEGTVNYEQYF,TGTGCCAGCAGCGAAGGGACGGTGAACTACGAGCAGTACTTC
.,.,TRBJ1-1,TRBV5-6,CASSLERPNTEAFF,TGTGCCAGCAGCTTGGAACGGCCGAACACTGAAGCTTTCTTT
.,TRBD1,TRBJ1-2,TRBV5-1,CASSWGGTVGPRPGDGYTF,TGCGCCAGCAGCTGGGGGGGGACAGTCGGTCCCCGACCTGGTGATGGCTACACCTTC
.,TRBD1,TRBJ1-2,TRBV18,CASSPTGGNGYTF,TGTGCCAGCTCGCCCACAGGGGGCAACGGCTACACCTTC
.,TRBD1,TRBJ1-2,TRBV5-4,CASSRNRGDYGYTF,TGTGCCAGCAGCCGTAACAGGGGAGACTATGGCTACACCTTC
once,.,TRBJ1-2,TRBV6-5,CASSYGQPGGYGYTF,TGTGCCAGCAGTTACGGACAGCCCGGGGGCTATGGCTACACCTTC
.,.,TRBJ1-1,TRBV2,CASTWGVGAEAFF,TGTGCCAGCACCTGGGGTGTGGGAGCTGAAGCTTTCTTT
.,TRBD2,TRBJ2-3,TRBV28,CASSFLAGGFTDTQYF,TGTGCCAGCAGTTTCCTAGCGGGGGGGTTCACAGATACGCAGTATTTT
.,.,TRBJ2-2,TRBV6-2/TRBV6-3,CASSYSSENTGELFF,TGTGCCAGCAGTTACTCTTCGGAGAACACCGGGGAGCTGTTTTTT
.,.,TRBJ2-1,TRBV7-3,CASSFGTNNEQFF,TGTGCCAGCAGCTTCGGAACCAACAATGAGCAGTTCTTC
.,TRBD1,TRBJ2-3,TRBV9,CASSVGDRSGTDTQYF,TGTGCCAGCAGCGTAGGGGACAGGAGTGGCACAGATACGCAGTATTTT
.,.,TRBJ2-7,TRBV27,CASSSGTEQYF,TGTGCCAGCAGTTCCGGGACCGAGCAGTACTTC
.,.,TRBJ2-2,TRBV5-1,CASSLASPRTGELFF,TGCGCCAGCAGCTTGGCCAGCCCACGGACCGGGGAGCTGTTTTTT
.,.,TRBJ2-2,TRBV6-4,CASSEGTYTGELFF,TGTGCCAGCAGTGAAGGGACGTACACCGGGGAGCTGTTTTTT
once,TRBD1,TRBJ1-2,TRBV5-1,CASSLEVQGEGYTF,TGCGCCAGCAGCTTGGAGGTACAGGGGGAAGGCTACACCTTC
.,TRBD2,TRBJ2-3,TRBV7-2,CASSLASTGTSLAQYF,TGTGCCAGCAGCTTAGCCTCAACCGGGACTAGTCTGGCGCAGTATTTT
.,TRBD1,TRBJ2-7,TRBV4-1,CASSGRDRTSYEQYF,TGCGCCAGCAGCGGCCGGGACAGAACCTCCTACGAGCAGTACTTC
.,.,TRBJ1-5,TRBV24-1,CATSSGLGQPQHF,TGTGCCACCAGTAGCGGGCTGGGTCAGCCCCAGCATTTT
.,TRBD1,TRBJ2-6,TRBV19,CASSKDRSSGANVLTF,TGTGCCAGTAGTAAGGACAGGAGCTCTGGGGCCAACGTCCTGACTTTC
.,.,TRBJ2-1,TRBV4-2,CASSQSWGEQFF,TGTGCCAGCAGCCAAAGTTGGGGGGAACAGTTCTTC
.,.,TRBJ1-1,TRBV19,CASKSPAVGRGGSTEAFF,TGTGCCAGTAAGAGTCCGGCCGTTGGACGGGGCGGGAGCACTGAAGCTTTCTTT
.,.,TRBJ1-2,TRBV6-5,CASSYRDNYGYTF,TGTGCCAGCAGTTACAGGGACAACTATGGCTACACCTTC
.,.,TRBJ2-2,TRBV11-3,CASSLHSGELFF,TGTGCCAGCAGCCTCCACTCCGGGGAGCTGTTTTTT
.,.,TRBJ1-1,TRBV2,CATPSRMDTEAFF,TGTGCCACCCCCTCGCGGATGGACACTGAAGCTTTCTTT
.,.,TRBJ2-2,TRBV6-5,CASTSRNGELFF,TGTGCCAGCACTTCCAGGAACGGGGAGCTGTTTTTT
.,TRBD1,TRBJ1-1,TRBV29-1,CSVPGQGNTEAFF,TGCAGCGTGCCGGGACAGGGGAACACTGAAGCTTTCTTT
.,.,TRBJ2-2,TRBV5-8,CASSLVGRDVTGELFF,TGTGCCAGCAGCTTGGTTGGCCGGGACGTGACCGGGGAGCTGTTTTTT
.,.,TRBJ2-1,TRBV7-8,CASNRKSSYNEQFF,TGTGCCAGCAACCGGAAGAGCTCCTACAATGAGCAGTTCTTC
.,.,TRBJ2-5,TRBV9,CASSITGTGWETQYF,TGTGCCAGCAGCATAACCGGGACCGGTTGGGAGACCCAGTACTTC
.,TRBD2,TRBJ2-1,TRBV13,CASRTSEEEQFF,TGTGCCAGCAGGACTAGCGAAGAGGAGCAGTTCTTC
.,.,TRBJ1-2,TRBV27,CASSLWGSGPYGYTF,TGTGCCAGCAGTTTATGGGGGTCGGGGCCCTATGGCTACACCTTC
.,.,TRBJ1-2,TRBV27,CASRSSDRSLFGGYTF,TGTGCCAGCAGGTCGAGTGACAGGAGTCTATTTGGGGGCTACACCTTC
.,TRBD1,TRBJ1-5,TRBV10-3,CAISESRTGGISNQPQHF,TGTGCCATCAGTGAGTCGAGGACAGGGGGTATCAGCAATCAGCCCCAGCATTTT
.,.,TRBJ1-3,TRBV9,CASSQGGQGGGGNTIYF,TGTGCCAGCAGCCAAGGGGGGCAGGGCGGTGGAGGAAACACCATATATTTT
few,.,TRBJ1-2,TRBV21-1,CASSKESDPLNYGYTF,TGTGCCAGCAGCAAAGAATCGGACCCGCTTAACTATGGCTACACCTTC
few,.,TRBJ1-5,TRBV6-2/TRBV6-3,CASSYSGHLSNQPQHF,TGTGCCAGCAGTTACTCAGGACATCTTAGCAATCAGCCCCAGCATTTT
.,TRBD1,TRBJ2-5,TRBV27,CASSLMGQGASGELQETQYF,TGTGCCAGCAGTTTAATGGGACAGGGGGCTAGCGGGGAGCTCCAAGAGACCCAGTACTTC
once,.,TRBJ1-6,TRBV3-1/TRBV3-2,CASSRTGPSNTGLHF,TGTGCCAGCAGCCGAACGGGACCCAGCAACACGGGCCTCCACTTT
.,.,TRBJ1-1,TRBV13,CASSLAGGTEAFF,TGTGCCAGCAGCTTAGCCGGGGGCACTGAAGCTTTCTTT
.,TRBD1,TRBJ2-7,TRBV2,CASSLQGAVAYEQYF,TGTGCCAGCAGTCTACAGGGGGCAGTCGCGTACGAGCAGTACTTC
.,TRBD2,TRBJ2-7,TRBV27,CASSLSGGLAAAYEQYF,TGTGCCAGCAGTTTATCGGGGGGACTAGCGGCCGCCTACGAGCAGTACTTC
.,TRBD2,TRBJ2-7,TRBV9,CASSVSGGGAGEQYF,TGTGCCAGCAGCGTATCGGGCGGGGGGGCTGGTGAGCAGTACTTC
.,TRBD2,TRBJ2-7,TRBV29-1,CSVGLASYEQYF,TGCAGCGTTGGACTAGCCTCCTACGAGCAGTACTTC
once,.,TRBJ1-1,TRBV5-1,CASSSTGGLNTEAFF,TGCGCCAGCAGCTCTACGGGGGGGCTGAACACTGAAGCTTTCTTT
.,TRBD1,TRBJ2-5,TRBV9,CASSVRQGAQETQYF,TGTGCCAGCAGCGTAAGACAGGGGGCCCAAGAGACCCAGTACTTC